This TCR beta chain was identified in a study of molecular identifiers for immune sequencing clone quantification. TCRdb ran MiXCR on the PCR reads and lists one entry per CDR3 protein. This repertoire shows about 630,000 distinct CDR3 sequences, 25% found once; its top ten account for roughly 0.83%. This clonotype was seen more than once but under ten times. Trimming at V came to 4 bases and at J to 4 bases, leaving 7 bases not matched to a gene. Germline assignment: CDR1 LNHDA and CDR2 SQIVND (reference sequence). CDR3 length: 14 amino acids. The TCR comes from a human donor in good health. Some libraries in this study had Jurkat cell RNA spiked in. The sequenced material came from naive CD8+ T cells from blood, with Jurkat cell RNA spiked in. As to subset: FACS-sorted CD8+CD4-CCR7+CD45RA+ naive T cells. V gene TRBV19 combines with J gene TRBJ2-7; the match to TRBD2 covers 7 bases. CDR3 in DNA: TGTGCCAGTAGTACGGCAGTGCGGGGGTACGAGCAGTACTTC. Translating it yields CASSTAVRGYEQYF.